This T cell receptor (beta chain) derives from a study of early T cells in non-severe SARS-CoV-2 infection. Looking at the study overall: With bulk RNA from unsorted whole blood as input, sequencing yielded unpaired chains. Study observations and caveats: Clonotype matching in VDJdb favored anti-spike CD8 responses and did not capture private and CD4 specificities.

Molecules of cDNA were individually given unique molecular identifiers that were attached to them. TCRdb analysed the 5' RACE reads with MiXCR anew, one entry per CDR3 protein. The table shows roughly 58,000 distinct CDR3 sequences, with under 7.5% occurring only once. This clonotype was counted a few times. Its antigen is not identified. Germline and junction disagree at one end, which may indicate a read error. The sequenced material came from whole blood. This clonotype was sampled from an adult who was a healthcare worker with PCR-confirmed SARS-CoV-2 infection or an uninfected control (not recorded which).

In DNA form, the CDR3 reads TGTGCTAGCAGCCTCGAACACACCGGGGAGCTGTTTTTT. Its protein product is CASSLEHTGELFF. This chain links TRBV7-7 with TRBJ2-2; D is ambiguous. The germline V gene encodes CDR1 SSHAT and CDR2 FNYEAQ (reference sequence). The CDR3 totals 13 residues.